These 23 T cell receptor beta chains came from one sample sequenced in a study of shared T cell receptors in the human thymus. TCRdb's copy holds only in-frame clones and misses some; the assay was immunoSEQ multiplex PCR. This sample carries about 500,000 clones, 78% of them seen once, and the ten largest clones take more than 0.01%. The sample was also linked to a second study, of human thymus T cells.

The sample comprised thymocytes. The receptors here all came from a boy less than two years old with a congenital heart defect.

CDR3 sequence: CASSPRGSANYGYTF. CDR3 DNA sequence: TGTGCCAGTAGCCCACGGGGGTCCGCTAACTATGGCTACACCTTC. The chain combines TRBV19 with TRBJ1-2, with D tentatively TRBD1 (5 bases). The CDR3 covers 15 residues. The V end lost 6 bases, the J end lost 0 bases, and 14 bases lay between the germline ends. Germline-derived CDR1 and CDR2 are LNHDA and SQIVND (reference sequence).

The CDR3 sequence is CASSAKKGHRNQPQHF. In nucleotides, the CDR3 is TGTGCCAGCAGTGCTAAAAAGGGACACCGCAATCAGCCCCAGCATTTT. The chain couples TRBV6-1 to TRBJ1-5, with D possibly TRBD1 on 6 matching bases. The germline CDR1 and CDR2 sequences are MNHNS and SASEGT. This CDR3 is built from 16 residues. Trimming cost V 4 bases and J 2 bases, with 15 bases left between them.

This clone showed up just a few times. The CDR3 loop is CASSSTSGTTYEQYF. CDR3 in DNA: TGTGCCAGCAGCTCAACTAGCGGGACTACCTACGAGCAGTACTTC. V and J are TRBV25-1 and TRBJ2-7; 10 bases align to TRBD2. V shed 6 bases, J shed 2 bases, and the junction held 7 bases outside the gene matches. Germline CDR1 MGHDK, CDR2 SYGVNS. The CDR3 is 15 residues long.

This chain uses TRBV4-3 with TRBJ2-5; the match to TRBD2 covers 11 bases. The CDR3 runs 19 residues. From germline, CDR1 is LGHNA and CDR2 YSLEER. V dropped 0 bases and J dropped 5; count of bases not matched to a gene: 14. This CDR3 is CASSQDPLAGVPLSETQYF. The CDR3 DNA is TGCGCCAGCAGCCAAGATCCACTAGCGGGAGTCCCTCTATCGGAGACCCAGTACTTC.

V and J are TRBV5-1 and TRBJ2-7, with a weak D call TRBD1 (5 bases). V gave up 2 bases and J gave up 2 bases, with 11 bases separating them. This CDR3 is 14 amino acids long. Looked up from germline, CDR1 is SGHRS and CDR2 is YFSETQ. The CDR3: CASSFRQGPYEQYF. The CDR3 DNA is TGCGCCAGCAGCTTTCGGCAGGGTCCCTACGAGCAGTACTTC.

This clone has only a few counts. The chain links TRBV28 to TRBJ2-3; TRBD2 aligns across 8 bases. The CDR3 is made up of 22 amino acids. Germline CDR1 is MDHEN and CDR2 is SYDVKM. V was pared by 3 bases and J by 5 bases, with 28 bases of the junction left unmatched. CDR3 sequence reads: CASSFTRAGPPGGREVGDTQYF. In DNA, the CDR3 is TGTGCCAGCAGTTTCACGCGGGCCGGGCCCCCGGGAGGGAGGGAGGTTGGAGATACGCAGTATTTT.

The chain uses TRBV14 and TRBJ2-7, with TRBD1 identical over 8 bases. V trimming: 1 base; J trimming: 6 bases; junction bases outside the gene matches: 14. CDR1 is SGHDN and CDR2 is FVKESK in the germline V gene. CDR3 length equals 17 residues. CDR3: CASSQGDRTGRGLEQYF. CDR3 in DNA: TGTGCCAGCAGCCAAGGGGACAGGACGGGCCGAGGGCTCGAGCAGTACTTC.

This clone appeared a single time. The CDR3 DNA is TGTGCCAGCAGACCTAGCGGGAGGGGGGGCACAGATACGCAGTATTTT. It codes for CASRPSGRGGTDTQYF. The rearrangement links TRBV2 to TRBJ2-3, with TRBD2 matching over 12 bases. V shed 6 bases, J shed 1 base, and the junction held 5 bases outside the gene matches. The CDR3 contains 16 residues. Germline V CDR1 and CDR2: SNHLY, FYNNEI.

A few counts support this clone. The chain couples TRBV30 to TRBJ2-7, with 7 bases aligning to TRBD2. Germline V lookup: CDR1 GTSNPN, CDR2 SVGIG (reference sequence). Trimming at V came to 2 bases and at J to 4 bases, leaving 11 bases not matched to a gene. This CDR3 contains 15 residues. DNA for the CDR3: TGTGCCTGGAGTCCCAGCGGGACTAAGACTTACGAGCAGTACTTC. It specifies CAWSPSGTKTYEQYF. The whole variable domain, remainder taken from reference TRBV30 and TRBJ2-7, is SQTIHQWPATLVQPVGSPLSLECTVEGTSNPNLYWYRQAAGRGLQLLFYSVGIGQISSEVPQNLSASRPQDRQFILSSKKLLLSDSGFYLCAWSPSGTKTYEQYFGPGTRLTVT.

The gene calls are TRBV27 and TRBJ1-1, with TRBD1 as a possible D gene (5 bases). In germline, CDR1 is MNHEY, CDR2 SMNVEV (reference sequence). The V end lost 3 bases, the J end lost 0 bases, and 11 bases lay between the germline ends. The CDR3 loop spans 15 amino acids. In nucleotides, the CDR3 is TGTGCCAGCAGTTTTCGCTCAGGGCTGAACACTGAAGCTTTCTTT. It encodes CASSFRSGLNTEAFF.

The rearrangement joins TRBV11-2 to TRBJ2-7, with 8 bases aligning to TRBD2. With 5 bases clipped from V and 2 bases from J, the junction kept 8 bases outside the gene matches. CDR3 length: 15 amino acids. The V gene's germline CDR1 is SGHAT and CDR2 FQNNGV. CDR3 DNA sequence: TGTGCCAGCAGCCACGGACTAGCATTGGCCTACGAGCAGTACTTC. This sequence encodes CASSHGLALAYEQYF.

This chain links TRBV4-1 with TRBJ1-5; D uncertain. The CDR3 contains 18 residues. The V and J ends lost 3 bases and 0 bases respectively, with 18 bases between them. Germline V CDR1 and CDR2: MGHRA, YSYEKL. CDR3 loop: CASSHPAGPNYSNQPQHF. CDR3 DNA sequence: TGCGCCAGCAGCCATCCGGCGGGCCCTAATTATAGCAATCAGCCCCAGCATTTT.

This clone has just one count. The chain has TRBV30 and TRBJ2-5; TRBD2 agrees at 9 bases. The V and J ends lost 0 bases and 5 bases, in that order; junction bases with no gene match: 13. The CDR3 is made up of 17 amino acids. The germline V gene encodes CDR1 GTSNPN and CDR2 SVGIG (reference sequence). The CDR3, as DNA: TGTGCCTGGAGTGTACCTAATCGGCGGGAGGGCTCGGAGACCCAGTACTTC. Translating gives CAWSVPNRREGSETQYF.

As DNA, the CDR3 is TGTGCCAGCAGTTTATTATCGGACACCGCCTACGAGCAGTACTTC. Translating it yields CASSLLSDTAYEQYF. This chain uses TRBV27 with TRBJ2-7, with D possibly TRBD1 on 5 matching bases. V was clipped by 1 base and J by 2 bases, with 12 bases between them. There are 15 residues in the CDR3. Germline-derived CDR1 and CDR2 are MNHEY and SMNVEV (reference sequence).

This clone was counted between two and nine times. V and J are TRBV6-5 and TRBJ2-7, with TRBD2 matching over 8 bases. J was trimmed by 0 bases and V by 8 bases; bases with no gene match: 3. In germline, CDR1 is MNHEY, CDR2 SVGAGI. This CDR3 contains 13 residues. The CDR3 nucleotides read TGTGCCAGCCGGAGCGGGGGCTCCTACGAGCAGTACTTC. Protein: CASRSGGSYEQYF.

Comments on this clone: Distinct nucleotide sequences in the sample also encode this CDR3. This chain connects TRBV9 to TRBJ1-1; possibly TRBD1 for D (5 bases). The CDR3 has 13 residues. Trimming stripped 3 bases from V and 1 base from J, with 7 bases between. Germline lookup yields CDR1 SGDLS and CDR2 YYNGEE. Here the CDR3 reads CASSGGQNTEAFF. The CDR3, as DNA: TGTGCCAGCAGCGGCGGACAGAACACTGAAGCTTTCTTT.

V is TRBV10-3 and J is TRBJ1-2, with D perhaps matching TRBD1 (5 bases). Germline CDR1 ENHRY, CDR2 SYGVKD. V was shortened by 10 bases and J by 8 bases, with 14 bases between the two germline ends. The CDR3 covers 11 residues. The CDR3: CATMRGGGYTF. The CDR3 DNA sequence: TGTGCCACCATGAGGGGAGGAGGCTACACCTTC.

This chain links TRBV4-2 with TRBJ1-5; D possibly corresponds to TRBD1 (5 bases). Germline CDR1 is LGHNA and CDR2 is YNFKEQ. This CDR3 is 17 amino acids long. The germline V and J ends were trimmed by 1 base and 0 bases, with 13 bases remaining between them. CDR3 DNA: TGTGCCAGCAGCCAAGGGACCAGGGATAGTAGCAATCAGCCCCAGCATTTT. Its protein is CASSQGTRDSSNQPQHF.

The chain joins TRBV15 to TRBJ2-1; TRBD2 matches 10 bases. Germline values: CDR1 LNHNV, CDR2 YYDKDF (reference sequence). The V segment lost 0 bases and the J segment 5 bases; nucleotides outside the gene matches: 4. This CDR3 spans 16 amino acids. CDR3 DNA sequence: TGTGCCACCAGCAGAGATCTGGGGACTAGCGACAATGAGCAGTTCTTC. This translates into CATSRDLGTSDNEQFF.

This clone showed up just once. The CDR3 DNA sequence: TGTGCCAGCAGCCAAGATCGGACAGGGGGCGCGAATACGGTACCGGACACTGAAGCTTTCTTT. Its protein is CASSQDRTGGANTVPDTEAFF. The chain uses TRBV4-2 and TRBJ1-1; 11 positions agree with TRBD1. V gave up 0 bases and J gave up 3 bases; unmatched junction bases: 18. The CDR3 spans 21 residues. The germline CDR1 and CDR2 sequences are LGHNA and YNFKEQ.

The chain joins TRBV4-1 to TRBJ2-1; TRBD2 aligns across 14 bases. This CDR3 comprises 16 residues. The V and J ends lost 4 bases and 11 bases, in that order; junction bases with no gene match: 10. Germline V gene data show CDR1 as MGHRA and CDR2 as YSYEKL. CDR3 DNA sequence: TGCGCCAGCAGCCCCTATGGGACTAGCGGGGGCCCCAAGCAGTTCTTC. It is translated as CASSPYGTSGGPKQFF.

J is TRBJ2-3 and V is TRBV4-3; the match to TRBD2 covers 7 bases. Germline CDR1 reads LGHNA; CDR2 reads YSLEER. This CDR3 spans 16 amino acids. Germline trimming cut 0 bases from V and 2 bases from J; bases unmatched to any gene: 5. The chain's CDR3 is CASSQDLGRDTDTQYF. The CDR3 DNA is TGCGCCAGCAGCCAAGACTTAGGGAGGGACACAGATACGCAGTATTTT.

The chain uses TRBV6-5 and TRBJ1-2, with 9 bases aligning to TRBD1. Germline V gene data show CDR1 as MNHEY and CDR2 as SVGAGI. Germline trimming cut 0 bases from V and 7 bases from J; bases unmatched to any gene: 6. The CDR3 runs to 15 residues. DNA for the CDR3: TGTGCCAGCAGTTACTCGTTTGGACAGGGGTCTGGCTACACCTTC. The encoded protein is CASSYSFGQGSGYTF.